Shown below are 31 T cell receptor beta chains from a single sample sequenced in a study of CD8+CD57+ T cells in acquired aplastic anemia. The study profiled TCR beta VDJ and CDR3 using genomic DNA as template. TCRdb called the reads again in MiXCR, with one record for every CDR3 protein. The sample lists about 190,000 distinct CDR3 sequences; less than 70% were seen once. The sample taken for sequencing was sorted CD4+, CD8+, or CD8+CD57+ T cells (not recorded which) from PBMCs. Source of these receptors: a human donor in good health, serving as a control.

On this clonotype: Possible read error: a much larger clone is one base away. V gene TRBV6-1 combines with J gene TRBJ1-2; 9 bases align to TRBD1. Germline V gives CDR1 MNHNS, CDR2 SASEGT. There are 13 residues in the CDR3. The CDR3 sequence: CAGSVQGAYGYTF. The CDR3 DNA follows: TGTGCCGGCAGCGTACAGGGGGCATATGGCTACACCTTC.

In its sample, this clonotype was seen many times. J is TRBJ1-2 and V is TRBV6-2 or TRBV6-3; D perhaps matches TRBD1 (6 bases). The ends were cut back, 2 bases at V and 0 bases at J, with 10 bases in the middle. The V gene's germline CDR1 is MNHEY and CDR2 SVGEGT. This CDR3 is 15 amino acids long. The CDR3 reads CASSYAGHSNYGYTF. CDR3 DNA: TGTGCCAGCAGTTACGCGGGACACTCTAACTATGGCTACACCTTC.

The table lists this clonotype with many counts. CDR3 region: CAWNGGNTEAFF. The CDR3 bases are TGTGCCTGGAACGGGGGGAACACTGAAGCTTTCTTT. The chain joins TRBV30 to TRBJ1-1; D may be TRBD1 (5 bases). Germline V gene sequence: CDR1 GTSNPN, CDR2 SVGIG (reference sequence). V dropped 4 bases and J dropped 1 base, with 7 bases sitting between them. The CDR3 runs to 12 residues.

CDR3 in amino acids: CATSRGRLYEQYF. The CDR3 bases are TGTGCCACCAGCAGAGGACGTCTCTACGAGCAGTACTTC. J is TRBJ2-7 and V is TRBV15; D is ambiguous. CDR3 size: 13 residues. The V end lost 1 base, the J end lost 3 bases, and 7 bases lay between the germline ends. Germline V lookup: CDR1 LNHNV, CDR2 YYDKDF (reference sequence).

J is TRBJ2-5 and V is TRBV5-4; D might be TRBD1 or TRBD2, each matching 5 bases. Trimming shortened V by 4 bases and J by 2 bases, and 15 bases separated the two germline ends. The germline CDR1 and CDR2 sequences are SGHNT and YYREEE (reference sequence). The CDR3 loop spans 15 amino acids. The CDR3 here is CASSPVQGPQETQYF. The CDR3 DNA sequence: TGTGCCAGCAGCCCCGTCCAGGGACCACAAGAGACCCAGTACTTC.

The sample holds many counts of this clonotype. The chain recombines TRBV19 with TRBJ1-5; 9 bases map to TRBD1. The germline V gene encodes CDR1 LNHDA and CDR2 SQIVND (reference sequence). The CDR3 sequence is 15 residues long. J lost 2 bases, V lost 1 base, and 0 bases had no gene match. The CDR3, as DNA: TGTGCCAGTAGTATAGGGACAGGGGGCAATCAGCCCCAGCATTTT. Translation gives CASSIGTGGNQPQHF.

This clonotype was seen many times. The chain is built from TRBV29-1 and TRBJ1-1; 11 bases are shared with TRBD1. The CDR3 has 16 residues. CDR1 is SQVTM, CDR2 ANQGSEA, per germline. V dropped 4 bases and J dropped 1; count of bases not matched to a gene: 8. The CDR3 region has the DNA TGCAGCGTTGGGACAGGGGGCGAAAGGTGGAACACTGAAGCTTTCTTT. This codes for CSVGTGGERWNTEAFF. The entire variable domain, with the rest obtained from reference TRBV29-1 and TRBJ1-1, is as follows: SAVISQKPSRDICQRGTSLTIQCQVDSQVTMMFWYRQQPGQSLTLIATANQGSEATYESGFVIDKFPISRPNLTFSTLTVSNMSPEDSSIYLCSVGTGGERWNTEAFFGQGTRLTVV.

This clonotype occurred many times. J is TRBJ1-6 and V is TRBV10-3; 7 bases align to TRBD1. CDR3 length: 14 residues. CDR1 and CDR2 from the germline V gene are ENHRY and SYGVKD. V was pared by 4 bases and J by 6 bases, with 3 bases of the junction left unmatched. The CDR3 DNA reads as TGTGCCATCAGTGGACAGGGACTTAATTCACCCCTCCACTTT. Protein: CAISGQGLNSPLHF.

This clonotype was counted ten times or more. The genes are TRBV6-5 and TRBJ1-2; D is possibly TRBD1 (5 bases). Per the germline V gene, CDR1 is MNHEY and CDR2 is SVGAGI. The CDR3 length is 13 residues. V lost 7 bases and J lost 4, with 13 bases in between. This chain's CDR3 is CASTPATAYGYTF. The CDR3 nucleotides read TGTGCCAGCACCCCCGCGACAGCCTATGGCTACACCTTC.

This clonotype was seen repeatedly, ten times or more. The junction shows a germline mismatch at one end, possibly a read error. This chain links TRBV7-7 with TRBJ2-7; 8 nucleotides line up with TRBD2. Germline loops: CDR1 SSHAT, CDR2 FNYEAQ (reference sequence). The CDR3 has 15 amino acids. This CDR3 reads CASSPGLGIGYEQYF. The CDR3 nucleotides read TGTGCTAGCAGCCCGGGACTAGGTATCGGCTACGAGCAGTACTTC.

The chain employs TRBV28 and TRBJ1-5; a possible D gene is TRBD1 (5 bases). V was shortened by 6 bases and J by 3 bases, with 21 bases between the two germline ends. The length of the CDR3 is 17 residues. Germline V CDR1 and CDR2: MDHEN, SYDVKM. The DNA for the CDR3 is TGTGCCAGCAGAAAAACTGGCGTCGGGGGGAACAATCAGCCCCAGCATTTT. Protein product: CASRKTGVGGNNQPQHF. The whole variable domain, filled in from reference TRBV28 and TRBJ1-5, reads DVKVTQSSRYLVKRTGEKVFLECVQDMDHENMFWYRQDPGLGLRLIYFSYDVKMKEKGDIPEGYSVSREKKERFSLILESASTNQTSMYLCASRKTGVGGNNQPQHFGDGTRLSIL.

This chain links TRBV7-3 with TRBJ2-5, with 8 bases identical to TRBD1. In germline, CDR1 is SGHTA, CDR2 FQGTGA. V gave up 5 bases and J gave up 4 bases; unmatched junction bases: 15. This CDR3 comprises 17 residues. The CDR3 here is CASSPKGQGADGETQYF. As DNA, the CDR3 is TGTGCCAGCAGCCCCAAGGGCCAGGGGGCGGACGGAGAGACCCAGTACTTC.

The chain recombines TRBV10-3 with TRBJ2-7; TRBD1 matches at 9 bases. CDR3 length equals 16 residues. V lost 7 bases to trimming and J lost 1 base; unmatched junction nucleotides: 11. Germline loops: CDR1 ENHRY, CDR2 SYGVKD. CDR3 coding DNA: TGTGCCATCAAAGTCGGGTCTGGGACAGGGTCCTACGAGCAGTACTTC. Protein: CAIKVGSGTGSYEQYF.

This clonotype was observed at least ten times. The chain joins TRBV7-8 to TRBJ1-5; perhaps TRBD1 as D (6 bases). CDR1 and CDR2 (germline): SGHVS, FQNEAQ. The CDR3 is made up of 16 amino acids. Deletions cut 1 base from V and 1 base from J, with 11 bases between. In nucleotides, the CDR3 is TGTGCCAGCAGCTTAGATCCGGGGACAAGCAATCAGCCCCAGCATTTT. As protein: CASSLDPGTSNQPQHF. Based on the CDR3 plus reference TRBV7-8 and TRBJ1-5, the full variable domain is GAGVSQSPRYKVAKRGQDVALRCDPISGHVSLFWYQQALGQGPEFLTYFQNEAQLDKSGLPSDRFFAERPEGSVSTLKIQRTQQEDSAVYLCASSLDPGTSNQPQHFGDGTRLSIL.

CDR3 sequence reads: CASSVGPASTEAFF. The CDR3 DNA reads TGTGCCAGCAGCGTAGGACCAGCGAGCACAGAAGCTTTCTTT. This chain uses TRBV9 with TRBJ1-1; no reliable D call. The CDR3 spans 14 residues. Per the germline V gene, CDR1 is SGDLS and CDR2 is YYNGEE. V was shortened by 0 bases and J by 8 bases, with 14 bases between the two germline ends.

The rearrangement uses TRBV20-1 and TRBJ2-7, with TRBD1 as a possible D gene (7 bases). This CDR3 is built from 14 residues. Germline V CDR1 and CDR2: DFQATT, SNEGSKA (reference sequence). V lost 3 bases to trimming and J lost 3 bases, with 15 bases between them. The CDR3 here is CSASRWGDSYEQYF. In nucleotides, the CDR3 is TGCAGTGCTAGTAGGTGGGGGGACAGCTACGAGCAGTACTTC.

This chain uses TRBV2 with TRBJ1-1; the D gene is possibly TRBD1 (6 bases). Trimming left V 7 bases short and J 9 bases short, with 18 bases between. The CDR3 sequence is 13 residues long. Per germline, CDR1 SNHLY and CDR2 FYNNEI. The CDR3 DNA reads TGTGCCAGCACCAACGCCCAGGGGAATAAAGCTTTCTTT. It encodes CASTNAQGNKAFF.

This clonotype came up many times. The gene calls are TRBV7-9 and TRBJ1-1, with D maybe TRBD1 (5 bases). Germline CDR1 and CDR2: SEHNR and FQNEAQ (reference sequence). With 5 bases removed from V and 11 bases from J, the gap between germline ends came to 15 bases. The CDR3 is 12 amino acids. The CDR3 DNA reads TGTGCCAGCAGCCCACAGGACTTGGTTGCTTTCTTT. This gives the protein CASSPQDLVAFF.

The J gene is TRBJ1-6, the V gene TRBV7-6; 9 positions match TRBD1. The V gene's germline CDR1 is SGHVS and CDR2 FNYEAQ. The CDR3 is made up of 16 amino acids. The trim removed 5 bases at V and 6 bases at J, leaving 8 bases unmatched. The CDR3 sequence: CASSIRTGAGNSPLHF. DNA of the CDR3: TGTGCCAGCAGCATTCGGACAGGGGCTGGTAATTCACCCCTCCACTTT.

The CDR3 coding sequence is TGTGCCAGTAGTAGGGGGGGGGGGGGGTTCGAGCAGTACTTC. This sequence encodes CASSRGGGGFEQYF. J is TRBJ2-7 and V is TRBV19; TRBD2 matches 7 bases. The CDR3 contains 14 residues. Germline assignment: CDR1 LNHDA and CDR2 SQIVND (reference sequence). V shed 4 bases, J shed 6 bases, and the junction held 9 bases outside the gene matches. The full variable domain, rest sourced from reference TRBV19 and TRBJ2-7, is DGGITQSPKYLFRKEGQNVTLSCEQNLNHDAMYWYRQDPGQGLRLIYYSQIVNDFQKGDIAEGYSVSREKKESFPLTVTSAQKNPTAFYLCASSRGGGGFEQYFGPGTRLTVT.

This clonotype occurred a few times. This chain joins TRBV20-1 and TRBJ1-1; D may be TRBD1 (5 bases). The V gene lost 4 bases and the J gene lost 0 bases, with 9 bases spanning the gap. The CDR3 totals 13 residues. Germline values: CDR1 DFQATT, CDR2 SNEGSKA (reference sequence). CDR3 region: CSAKRGLNTEAFF. As DNA, the CDR3 is TGCAGTGCTAAGAGGGGCTTGAACACTGAAGCTTTCTTT.

In this sample, this clonotype turned up many times. The rearrangement joins TRBV6-5 to TRBJ2-1; 11 nucleotides line up with TRBD1. From germline, CDR1 is MNHEY and CDR2 SVGAGI. The CDR3 runs to 15 residues. With 5 bases clipped from V and 9 bases from J, the junction kept 9 bases outside the gene matches. This CDR3 is CASSPSGQGAVEQFF. The CDR3 DNA is TGTGCCAGCAGTCCCTCAGGACAGGGGGCGGTTGAGCAGTTCTTC.

The chain combines TRBV10-3 with TRBJ1-2; D is possibly TRBD1 (5 bases). The CDR3 covers 13 residues. Germline values: CDR1 ENHRY, CDR2 SYGVKD. Between the trimmed V and J ends, which lost 7 bases and 8 bases, there was a span of 17 bases. CDR3 nucleotide sequence: TGTGCCATCAACCTAGACGGGACGTTCGGCTACACCTTC. Translating gives CAINLDGTFGYTF.

The rearrangement links TRBV19 to TRBJ2-7; D might be TRBD1 (6 bases). This CDR3 region has 16 residues. The germline CDR1 and CDR2 sequences are LNHDA and SQIVND (reference sequence). V was clipped by 6 bases and J by 3 bases, with 21 bases between them. CDR3 in DNA: TGTGCCAGTAGCCAGTCCCAGGGGCGAGATGGCTACGAGCAGTACTTC. This encodes CASSQSQGRDGYEQYF.

Ten or more counts support this clonotype. CDR3 nucleotide sequence: TGTGCCAGCATCCCCGCGGGGGTCGGTCTTAATGGCTACACCTTC. It is translated as CASIPAGVGLNGYTF. The chain links TRBV6-2 or TRBV6-3 to TRBJ1-2; D possibly corresponds to TRBD1 (5 bases). The CDR3 has 15 amino acids. V lost 7 bases, J lost 6 bases, and 21 bases lay in between. Per the germline V gene, CDR1 is MNHEY and CDR2 is SVGEGT.

J is TRBJ1-1 and V is TRBV15; 8 nucleotides line up with TRBD1. The J segment lost 7 bases and the V segment lost 3 bases, leaving 7 bases of the junction unmatched. This CDR3 contains 14 residues. Germline-derived CDR1 and CDR2 are LNHNV and YYDKDF (reference sequence). The CDR3 DNA reads TGTGCCACCAGCAGCTACAGGGGGAAAGTTGAAGCTTTCTTT. Its translation is CATSSYRGKVEAFF.

The genes are TRBV20-1 and TRBJ2-7, with no clear D. Trimming took off 4 bases at V and 2 bases at J, with 9 bases between the two ends. The CDR3 has 12 residues. Germline CDR1 DFQATT, CDR2 SNEGSKA (reference sequence). CDR3 loop: CSAIPLTYEQYF. CDR3 nucleotides: TGCAGTGCTATACCCCTGACCTACGAGCAGTACTTC.

This chain uses TRBV5-8 with TRBJ2-3; TRBD2 is a possible D gene (5 bases). Germline V lookup: CDR1 SGHTS, CDR2 YDEGEE. CDR3 size: 16 residues. Trimming shortened V by 1 base and J by 0 bases, and 12 bases separated the two germline ends. CDR3 loop: CASSLRLGASTDTQYF. CDR3 DNA sequence: TGTGCCAGCAGCTTGCGGCTGGGAGCTAGCACAGATACGCAGTATTTT. The full variable domain, in which reference TRBV5-8 and TRBJ2-3 provide the parts outside the CDR3, is EAGVTQSPTHLIKTRGQQATLRCSPISGHTSVYWYQQALGLGLQFLLWYDEGEERNRGNFPPRFSGRQFPNYSSELNVNALELEDSALYLCASSLRLGASTDTQYFGPGTRLTVL.

The gene calls are TRBV29-1 and TRBJ2-7; 8 bases map to TRBD1. V trimming: 6 bases; J trimming: 3 bases; junction bases outside the gene matches: 10. This CDR3 is built from 14 residues. The germline gives CDR1 SQVTM, CDR2 ANQGSEA. CDR3 in DNA: TGCAGCGTCCTCGTTAGGACAGGGAACTACGAGCAGTACTTC. Translating gives CSVLVRTGNYEQYF.

Concerning this clonotype: Without the conserved terminal phenylalanine or tryptophan, this CDR3 likely stems from a read error. The genes are TRBV20-1 and TRBJ1-6, with D possibly matching TRBD1 (5 bases). Germline CDR1 reads DFQATT; CDR2 reads SNEGSKA (reference sequence). This CDR3 has 15 amino acids. Trimming stripped 5 bases from V and 8 bases from J, with 19 bases between. CDR3 amino acids: CSADTETVSDSPLHL. The CDR3 DNA reads as TGCAGTGCTGATACAGAGACAGTGTCGGATTCACCCCTCCACTTG.

This clonotype has more than one count but fewer than ten. This chain uses TRBV6-5 with TRBJ1-4; D is undetermined. V shed 2 bases and J shed 0 bases, with 19 bases lying between them. Per the germline V gene, CDR1 is MNHEY and CDR2 is SVGAGI. The CDR3 has 19 amino acids. CDR3 sequence reads: CASSYREPTTYATNEKLFF. The CDR3 DNA follows: TGTGCCAGCAGTTACAGGGAGCCCACAACCTATGCAACTAATGAAAAACTGTTTTTT.